These 14 T cell receptor beta chains came from one sample sequenced in a study of blood T cell repertoires in COVID-19. The table came from immunoSEQ multiplex PCR; TCRdb's copy has only in-frame clones and leaves some out. The data contain about 230,000 clones, 75% to 85% of them singletons. The sequenced sample was peripheral blood. These receptors were taken from a man aged 45-65 years with COVID-19, enrolled during active disease.

The chain uses TRBV30 and TRBJ1-2, with 8 bases fitting TRBD1. CDR1 and CDR2 from the germline V gene are GTSNPN and SVGIG (reference sequence). The CDR3 contains 17 residues. Germline trimming cut 4 bases from V and 8 bases from J; bases unmatched to any gene: 21. The CDR3 sequence is CAWTPAGTGLLSGGYTF. CDR3 coding DNA: TGTGCCTGGACCCCGGCCGGGACAGGTCTCCTCTCGGGGGGCTACACCTTC.

The chain couples TRBV2 to TRBJ2-1; 7 bases agree with TRBD1. The CDR3 loop spans 15 amino acids. The ends lost 3 bases at V and 2 bases at J; junction bases unmatched: 4. Per germline, CDR1 SNHLY and CDR2 FYNNEI. The CDR3 protein is CASSDLTGTYNEQFF. The DNA for the CDR3 is TGTGCCAGCAGTGACCTGACAGGGACCTACAATGAGCAGTTCTTC.

The CDR3 DNA sequence: TGTGCCAGCAGCTCGAACAGGGGGCGCGTAGCCGAAGCTTTCTTT. The encoded protein is CASSSNRGRVAEAFF. The chain couples TRBV11-2 to TRBJ1-1; TRBD1 agrees at 9 bases. CDR1 is SGHAT and CDR2 is FQNNGV in the germline V gene. The CDR3 is made up of 15 amino acids. The J segment lost 8 bases and the V segment lost 4 bases, leaving 11 bases of the junction unmatched. Full variable domain (missing parts from reference TRBV11-2 and TRBJ1-1): EAGVAQSPRYKIIEKRQSVAFWCNPISGHATLYWYQQILGQGPKLLIQFQNNGVVDDSQLPKDRFSAERLKGVDSTLKIQPAKLEDSAVYLCASSSNRGRVAEAFFGQGTRLTVV.

V usage is TRBV7-2 and J usage is TRBJ2-1; the match to TRBD2 covers 11 bases. V lost 3 bases, J lost 8 bases, and 15 bases stayed unmatched. The germline gives CDR1 SGHTA, CDR2 FQGNSA. This CDR3 is 18 amino acids long. The CDR3 sequence: CASSFTVTIAGGLHEQFF. CDR3 coding DNA: TGTGCCAGCAGCTTTACAGTCACCATAGCGGGGGGGCTCCATGAGCAGTTCTTC. The whole variable domain, remainder taken from reference TRBV7-2 and TRBJ2-1, is GAGVSQSPSNKVTEKGKDVELRCDPISGHTALYWYRQSLGQGLEFLIYFQGNSAPDKSGLPSDRFSAERTGGSVSTLTIQRTQQEDSAVYLCASSFTVTIAGGLHEQFFGPGTRLTVL.

This clone was picked up one time. The J gene is TRBJ2-1, the V gene TRBV7-3; 9 nucleotides align to TRBD2. Looked up from germline, CDR1 is SGHTA and CDR2 is FQGTGA. J gave up 2 bases and V 3 bases, and 5 bases lay outside the gene matches. CDR3 length equals 16 residues. CDR3 nucleotides: TGTGCCAGCAGCTTCATAGCGGGGGCGGCCTACAATGAGCAGTTCTTC. As protein: CASSFIAGAAYNEQFF. Supplemented by reference TRBV7-3 and TRBJ2-1, the full variable domain reads GAGVSQTPSNKVTEKGKYVELRCDPISGHTALYWYRQSLGQGPEFLIYFQGTGAADDSGLPNDRFFAVRPEGSVSTLKIQRTERGDSAVYLCASSFIAGAAYNEQFFGPGTRLTVL.

The chain has TRBV6-5 and TRBJ1-1; 8 positions match TRBD1. The CDR3 has 15 residues. The junction had 4 bases not matched to a gene; V was cut back by 0 bases and J by 4 bases. Looked up from germline, CDR1 is MNHEY and CDR2 is SVGAGI. The chain's CDR3 is CASSYSQGAGTEAFF. The CDR3 DNA sequence: TGTGCCAGCAGTTACTCTCAGGGGGCCGGCACTGAAGCTTTCTTT.

Many counts were recorded for this clone. This chain links TRBV7-9 with TRBJ2-1; D may be TRBD1 (6 bases). From germline, CDR1 is SEHNR and CDR2 FQNEAQ (reference sequence). Trimming stripped 1 base from V and 6 bases from J, with 13 bases between. The CDR3 runs to 15 residues. CDR3 DNA sequence: TGTGCCAGCAGCTTAGTGACAGGTCCTTTCAATGAGCAGTTCTTC. It codes for CASSLVTGPFNEQFF. Full variable domain (outside the CDR3, taken from reference TRBV7-9 and TRBJ2-1): DTGVSQNPRHKITKRGQNVTFRCDPISEHNRLYWYRQTLGQGPEFLTYFQNEAQLEKSRLLSDRFSAERPKGSFSTLEIQRTEQGDSAMYLCASSLVTGPFNEQFFGPGTRLTVL.

The chain recombines TRBV3-1 (or the pseudogene TRBV3-2) with TRBJ2-7; 7 positions agree with TRBD1. From germline, CDR1 is LGHDT and CDR2 YNNKEL (reference sequence). V gave up 1 base and J gave up 0 bases; unmatched junction bases: 12. The CDR3 runs 18 residues. CDR3 protein: CASSQGRSGAGGSYEQYF. The CDR3 bases are TGTGCCAGCAGCCAAGGCCGTTCTGGGGCAGGGGGCTCCTACGAGCAGTACTTC.

The rearrangement uses TRBV7-6 and TRBJ1-1; D may be TRBD1 (5 bases). CDR1 is SGHVS and CDR2 is FNYEAQ in the germline V gene. This CDR3 has 17 amino acids. V lost 1 base and J lost 0, with 15 bases in between. CDR3 sequence (DNA): TGTGCCAGCAGCTTAGTATCAGGGAACTTCATGAACACTGAAGCTTTCTTT. Translated: CASSLVSGNFMNTEAFF.

The chain recombines TRBV7-2 with TRBJ2-3, with TRBD2 identical over 12 bases. Looked up from germline, CDR1 is SGHTA and CDR2 is FQGNSA. This CDR3 is built from 19 residues. Trimming cost V 4 bases and J 2 bases; bases outside gene matches: 13. CDR3 protein: CASSSYLAGGPRSTDTQYF. CDR3 nucleotide sequence: TGTGCCAGCAGCTCGTATCTAGCGGGGGGGCCGCGGTCCACAGATACGCAGTATTTT.

CDR3 in amino acids: CASSIAGYSNQPQHF. The CDR3 region has the DNA TGTGCCAGTAGTATAGCAGGCTATAGCAATCAGCCCCAGCATTTT. The rearrangement joins TRBV19 to TRBJ1-5, with no clear D. Trimming shortened V by 1 base and J by 0 bases, and 7 bases separated the two germline ends. Germline V gene data show CDR1 as LNHDA and CDR2 as SQIVND (reference sequence). The CDR3 has 15 amino acids.

The J gene is TRBJ2-1, the V gene TRBV5-1; 8 bases agree with TRBD2. The V gene end was trimmed by 3 bases and the J gene end by 2 bases; junction bases not matched to a gene: 7. This CDR3 region has 16 residues. CDR1 is SGHRS, CDR2 YFSETQ, per germline. CDR3 nucleotide sequence: TGCGCCAGCAGCTCCCAAGCGGGGGCCACCTACAATGAGCAGTTCTTC. Amino acid sequence: CASSSQAGATYNEQFF.

The chain carries TRBV28 and TRBJ2-5, with D unresolved. Deletions cut 5 bases from V and 5 bases from J, with 12 bases between. From germline, CDR1 is MDHEN and CDR2 SYDVKM. The CDR3 is made up of 13 amino acids. CDR3 protein: CASSPRVWETQYF. CDR3 nucleotide sequence: TGTGCCAGCAGTCCCCGGGTTTGGGAGACCCAGTACTTC.

V usage is TRBV6-1 and J usage is TRBJ1-5, with D maybe TRBD1 (6 bases). The CDR3 extends over 14 amino acids. Germline V gene sequence: CDR1 MNHNS, CDR2 SASEGT. Trimming removed 2 bases at V and 4 bases at J, with 9 bases between. The CDR3 DNA sequence: TGTGCCAGCAGTGAATTGGACAGAAATCAGCCCCAGCATTTT. Its protein is CASSELDRNQPQHF.